This T cell receptor beta chain was profiled in a study of Ad26.COV2.S vaccination and SARS-CoV-2 variants. Turning to the study itself: Once or twice, 56 days apart, Ad26.COV2.S was delivered intramuscularly.

On this clone itself: Antigen: not known.

The germline V and J ends were trimmed by 6 bases and 4 bases, with 10 bases remaining between them. The CDR3 has 13 amino acids. Germline V gives CDR1 SNHLY, CDR2 FYNNEI. Sequencing used immunoSEQ multiplex PCR; TCRdb keeps in-frame clones, though not all of them. Found here are 350,000 to 500,000 clones, about 91% of them singletons; the top ten hold 2.5%. Whole-study findings and limits: Relative to placebo recipients, vaccine recipients exhibited elevated spike-specific TCR breadth. Comparability of non-spike TCR breadth was observed across vaccine and placebo recipients. Researchers cautioned that TCR breadth and depth analyses may have underestimated total T cell responses.

Treatment denoted: some 20 received Ad26.COV2.S at low or high dose, single or two shots; five or six received placebo; per-sample allocation not given. Sample collection was performed on day 63 after the first vaccine or placebo injection. The material sequenced was peripheral blood, taken in a trial of Ad26.COV2.S vaccine versus placebo. The sequence was collected from a person aged 18-65 years who received the Ad26.COV2.S COVID-19 vaccine or a placebo. The chain recombines TRBV2 with TRBJ1-3; a weak D match, TRBD1 (5 bases). CDR3 protein: CASSADIGNTIYF. The CDR3 DNA reads TGTGCCAGCAGCGCGGACATCGGAAACACCATATATTTT.